This T cell receptor beta chain was captured in a study of T-cell memory formation after mild COVID-19. Study in general: The TCR clusters were mostly specific to one donor.

Trimming took 7 bases from V and 1 from J, leaving 10 bases between them. This CDR3 is 13 amino acids long. Germline V gene sequence: CDR1 SGHTA, CDR2 FQGNSA. This clonotype occurred many times. TCRdb reprocessed the 5' RACE reads with MiXCR, giving one entry per CDR3 protein. Of hundreds of thousands of distinct CDR3 sequences listed, roughly 18% are singletons. The receptor was isolated from a man aged 18-30 years who had mild COVID-19 (a few samples of this study predate the infection). Cell type and time point are not known. The chain employs TRBV7-2 and TRBJ1-1; D ambiguous. What was sequenced was PBMCs or a T cell subset sorted from them (not recorded which). The CDR3, as DNA: TGTGCCAGCACCCCCCAACAGAACACTGAAGCTTTCTTT. Residues: CASTPQQNTEAFF.